This is a list of T cell receptor beta chains from one sample in a study of CD8+ T cells in alopecia areata. Only in-frame clones appear in the TCRdb table, and some are missing; sequencing was by immunoSEQ multiplex PCR. The sample includes fewer than 200,000 clones, 50% to 75% of them seen just once. The starting material was CD4+ T cells sorted from blood, obtained at approximately week 60, from a patient treated with tofacitinib. The receptors here all came from a human donor with alopecia areata. CDR3s include the opening cysteine and the closing phenylalanine or tryptophan. The D gene is left open where the match is weak. Clone sizes are given selectively: once, few, many, or a class where the clone is expanded.

d_call j_call cdr3_length v_call clone_size cdr3_nt cdr3_aa
. TRBJ1-5 14 TRBV12-5 . TGTGCTAGTGGTTTGAGAGGACACAATCAGCCCCAGCATTTT CASGLRGHNQPQHF
. TRBJ2-3 14 TRBV6-5 . TGTGCCACCATATCGGACAGAGGATCAGATACGCAGTATTTT CATISDRGSDTQYF
. TRBJ2-5 12 TRBV5-4 . TGTGCCAGCAGTGAGGGAAGCGAGACCCAGTACTTC CASSEGSETQYF
TRBD2 TRBJ2-5 16 TRBV6-1 . TGTGCCAGCAGTGTTTTGCGGGGGAAACTACAAGAGACCCAGTACTTC CASSVLRGKLQETQYF
. TRBJ2-3 13 TRBV5-1 few TGCGCCAGCAGCCGGGACACCACAGATACGCAGTATTTT CASSRDTTDTQYF
TRBD1 TRBJ2-7 14 TRBV5-1 . TGCGCCAGCAGCTTCGGACAGGGGGGCAACGAGCAGTACTTC CASSFGQGGNEQYF
. TRBJ2-3 16 TRBV6-5 . TGTGCCAGCAGTTTAGGGGCGCAGAGGAGCACAGATACGCAGTATTTT CASSLGAQRSTDTQYF
. TRBJ1-5 19 TRBV7-2 . TGTGCCAGCAGCTTAAACCCGTTGGGACACACGGGAGGCAATCAGCCCCAGCATTTT CASSLNPLGHTGGNQPQHF
. TRBJ2-3 12 TRBV29-1 few TGCAGCGGCTTGGGAGATGCAGATACGCAGTATTTT CSGLGDADTQYF
. TRBJ1-1 15 TRBV29-1 few TGCAGCGTTGAAGACCCCAGGGTTAAGGGCACTGAAGCTTTCTTT CSVEDPRVKGTEAFF
. TRBJ1-5 15 TRBV2 . TGTGCCAGCAGTGAAAGTCGGACAGAGAATCAGCCCCAGCATTTT CASSESRTENQPQHF
. TRBJ2-7 16 TRBV10-3 . TGTGCCATCAGTGAGTCGCTGCGGACAACCCCCTACGAGCAGTACTTC CAISESLRTTPYEQYF
. TRBJ2-7 13 TRBV6-5 . TGTGCCAGCAGTTACTCGGTGGACTACGAGCAGTACTTC CASSYSVDYEQYF
. TRBJ1-6 15 TRBV6-5 . TGTGCCAGCTCCGCAGTACAGCCCTATAATTCACCCCTCCACTTT CASSAVQPYNSPLHF
TRBD2 TRBJ2-1 15 TRBV7-2 . TGTGCCAGCTGCCTAGCGGGGATCTCCTACAATGAGCAGTTCTTC CASCLAGISYNEQFF
. TRBJ1-2 15 TRBV28 once TGTGCCAGCAGTCCTCTAGACAATCGAGCCTATGGCTACACCTTC CASSPLDNRAYGYTF
. TRBJ1-2 17 TRBV11-2 . TGTGCCAGCAGCTTACCGGGGACGGATGCTTTCATCTATGGCTACACCTTC CASSLPGTDAFIYGYTF
. TRBJ1-2 15 TRBV29-1 . TGCAGCGTTTTAGACCCGGGACCGAACTTCTATGGCTACACCTTC CSVLDPGPNFYGYTF
. TRBJ2-7 15 TRBV30 few TGTGCCTGGAGTGTACCTTACGGGCAGGGCTACGAGCAGTACTTC CAWSVPYGQGYEQYF
. TRBJ1-6 13 TRBV18 . TGTGCCAGCTCAGGGACGGACAATTCACCCCTCCACTTT CASSGTDNSPLHF
TRBD2 TRBJ2-5 18 TRBV4-2 few TGTGCCAGCAGCCAAGAGTTAAGCGGGGGTGCCTCCCAAGAGACCCAGTACTTC CASSQELSGGASQETQYF
TRBD1 TRBJ1-1 13 TRBV2 . TGTGCCAGTAACAGGGGGATGAACACTGAAGCTTTCTTT CASNRGMNTEAFF
. TRBJ2-5 15 TRBV4-2 . TGTGCCAGCAGCCAAGGTCGGTCAGACCAAGAGACCCAGTACTTC CASSQGRSDQETQYF
. TRBJ1-1 13 TRBV29-1 . TGCAGCGTTGAAGGACGGATGTGGACTGAAGCTTTCTTT CSVEGRMWTEAFF
. TRBJ1-3 14 TRBV5-1 few TGCGCCAGCAGCTTGAGCACGTCTGGAAACACCATATATTTT CASSLSTSGNTIYF
. TRBJ2-1 14 TRBV29-1 . TGCAGCGTTGTGGGGGCCACTTTCGACAATGAGCAGTTCTTC CSVVGATFDNEQFF
. TRBJ2-7 16 TRBV30 . TGTGCCTGGAGCAGGCCCCCGGCGGCCCCCACGTACGAGCAGTACTTC CAWSRPPAAPTYEQYF
TRBD1 TRBJ1-6 15 TRBV7-2 once TGTGCCAGCAGCCCCCCGGGACAGGTGTATTCACCCCTCCACTTT CASSPPGQVYSPLHF
TRBD2 TRBJ2-3 16 TRBV25-1 . TGTGCCAGCAGTGAATCCGTGGCAGCGGGGTCAGATACGCAGTATTTT CASSESVAAGSDTQYF
. TRBJ2-7 13 TRBV10-3 . TGTGCCATCAGAAGGGACACCTCCTACGAGCAGTACTTC CAIRRDTSYEQYF
. TRBJ2-5 14 TRBV15 . TGTGCCACCAGCAGAGGTCTAGCCCAAGAGACCCAGTACTTC CATSRGLAQETQYF
. TRBJ2-1 13 TRBV19 few TGTGCCAGTAAGGCGGGCCATAGGGGTGAGCAGTTCTTC CASKAGHRGEQFF
. TRBJ1-1 14 TRBV29-1 once TGCAGCGTTGATCATGATACGATGAACACTGAAGCTTTCTTT CSVDHDTMNTEAFF
. TRBJ1-1 13 TRBV4-1 . TGCGCCAGCAGCCTTGTAGGAAACACTGAAGCTTTCTTT CASSLVGNTEAFF
. TRBJ2-7 12 TRBV7-2 . TGTGCCAGCAGCTTCCCTTTATTGGAGCAGTACTTC CASSFPLLEQYF
. TRBJ1-1 17 TRBV10-3 . TGTGCCATCAGTCCCCTTGGTCCGGGGGGGCGCGGCACTGAAGCTTTCTTT CAISPLGPGGRGTEAFF
TRBD2 TRBJ2-1 14 TRBV2 . TGTGCCAGCAGTGCCTCTAGCGGGGGTAATGAGCAGTTCTTC CASSASSGGNEQFF
. TRBJ2-7 11 TRBV6-1 . TGTGCCGTAGACAGTACCTACGAGCAGTACTTC CAVDSTYEQYF
. TRBJ1-2 13 TRBV4-1 . TGCGCCAGCAGCCAAGAAAGGGGTTTCAGCTACACCTTC CASSQERGFSYTF
. TRBJ1-2 11 TRBV30 . TGTGCCTGGAGTGTCGTGGGTGGCTACACCTTC CAWSVVGGYTF
. TRBJ2-1 15 TRBV27 . TGTGCCAGCAGCCTAGGGGGGGGTCTAAACAATGAGCAGTTCTTC CASSLGGGLNNEQFF
TRBD1 TRBJ2-3 15 TRBV5-1 . TGCGCCAGCAGCTCCACGACAGGGGCTGGGGATACGCAGTATTTT CASSSTTGAGDTQYF
TRBD1 TRBJ1-2 15 TRBV2 . TGTGCCAGCAGATTAAGCCAGGGGGCGCTTAATGGCTACACCTTC CASRLSQGALNGYTF
. TRBJ2-5 15 TRBV5-1 once TGCGCCAGCAGCCTGGCCCGACGCGAATCGGAGACCCAGTACTTC CASSLARRESETQYF
TRBD1 TRBJ2-7 13 TRBV25-1 few TGTGCCAGCAGTGATGGGACAGAATACGAGCAGTACTTC CASSDGTEYEQYF
TRBD2 TRBJ2-5 16 TRBV7-2 many TGTGCCAGCAGCTTAGCTAGCGGGGGGGGACAAGAGACCCAGTACTTC CASSLASGGGQETQYF
TRBD2 TRBJ2-7 14 TRBV10-3 . TGTGCCATCAGGATTAGCGGGGGAACCTACGAGCAGTACTTC CAIRISGGTYEQYF
. TRBJ2-2 14 TRBV29-1 . TGCAGCGTTGAGACTTTGCTGAACACCGGGGAGCTGTTTTTT CSVETLLNTGELFF